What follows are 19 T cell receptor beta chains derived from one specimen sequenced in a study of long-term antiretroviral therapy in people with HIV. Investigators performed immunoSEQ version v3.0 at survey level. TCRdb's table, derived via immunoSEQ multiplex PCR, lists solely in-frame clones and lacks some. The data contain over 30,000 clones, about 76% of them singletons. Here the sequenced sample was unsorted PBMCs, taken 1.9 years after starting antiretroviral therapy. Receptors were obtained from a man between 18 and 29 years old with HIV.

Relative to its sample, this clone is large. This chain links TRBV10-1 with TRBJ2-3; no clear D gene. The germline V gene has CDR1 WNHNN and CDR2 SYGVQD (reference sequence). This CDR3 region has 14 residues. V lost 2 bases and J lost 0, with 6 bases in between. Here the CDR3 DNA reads TGCGCCAGCAGTGAGACCTACAGCACAGATACGCAGTATTTT. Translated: CASSETYSTDTQYF.

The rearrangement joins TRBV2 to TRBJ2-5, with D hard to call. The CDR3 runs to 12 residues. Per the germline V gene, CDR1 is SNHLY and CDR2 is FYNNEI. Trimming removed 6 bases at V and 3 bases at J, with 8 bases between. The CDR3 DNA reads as TGTGCCAGCAGGAAGGACGAAGAGACCCAGTACTTC. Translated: CASRKDEETQYF.

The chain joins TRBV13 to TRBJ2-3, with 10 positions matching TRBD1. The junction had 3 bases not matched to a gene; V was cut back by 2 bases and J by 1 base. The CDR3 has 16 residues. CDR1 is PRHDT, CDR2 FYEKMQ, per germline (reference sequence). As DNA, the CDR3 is TGTGCCAGCAGCTTAAGACAGGGGGCAGGCACAGATACGCAGTATTTT. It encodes CASSLRQGAGTDTQYF.

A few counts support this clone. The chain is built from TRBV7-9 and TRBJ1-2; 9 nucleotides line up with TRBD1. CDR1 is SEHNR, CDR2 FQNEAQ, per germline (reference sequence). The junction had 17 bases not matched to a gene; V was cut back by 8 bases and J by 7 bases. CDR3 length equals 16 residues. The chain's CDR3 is CASGEESGDRDAGYTF. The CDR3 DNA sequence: TGTGCCAGCGGTGAGGAATCCGGGGACAGGGACGCTGGCTACACCTTC.

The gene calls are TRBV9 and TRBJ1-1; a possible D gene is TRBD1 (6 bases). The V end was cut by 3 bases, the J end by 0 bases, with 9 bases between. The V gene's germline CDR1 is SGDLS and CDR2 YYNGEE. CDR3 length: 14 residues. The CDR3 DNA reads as TGTGCCAGCAGCGCCGGGGGCGTGAACACTGAAGCTTTCTTT. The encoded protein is CASSAGGVNTEAFF.

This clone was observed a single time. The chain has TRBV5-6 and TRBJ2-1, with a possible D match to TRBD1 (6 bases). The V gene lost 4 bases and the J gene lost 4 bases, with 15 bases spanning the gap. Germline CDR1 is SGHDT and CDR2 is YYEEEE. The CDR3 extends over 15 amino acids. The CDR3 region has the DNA TGTGCCAGCAGCCCGACCTCACAGGGATACAATGAGCAGTTCTTC. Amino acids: CASSPTSQGYNEQFF.

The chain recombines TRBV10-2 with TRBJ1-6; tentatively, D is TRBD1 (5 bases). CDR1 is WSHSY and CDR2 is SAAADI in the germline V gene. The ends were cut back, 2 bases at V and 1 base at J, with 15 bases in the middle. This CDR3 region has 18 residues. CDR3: CASSERTGLRSYNSPLHF. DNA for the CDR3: TGCGCCAGCAGTGAGCGGACGGGGCTGAGGTCCTATAATTCACCCCTCCACTTT.

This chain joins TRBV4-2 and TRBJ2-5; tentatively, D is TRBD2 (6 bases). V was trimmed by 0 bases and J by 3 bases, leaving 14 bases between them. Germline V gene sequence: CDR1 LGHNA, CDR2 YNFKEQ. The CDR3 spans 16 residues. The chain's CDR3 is CASSQDWPGLKETQYF. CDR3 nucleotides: TGTGCCAGCAGCCAAGATTGGCCGGGACTTAAAGAGACCCAGTACTTC.

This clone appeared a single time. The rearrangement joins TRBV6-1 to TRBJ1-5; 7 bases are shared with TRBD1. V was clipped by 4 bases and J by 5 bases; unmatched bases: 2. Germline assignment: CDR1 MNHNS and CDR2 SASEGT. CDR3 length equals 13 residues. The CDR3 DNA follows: TGTGCCAGCAGTGGGGACAGCTATCAGCCCCAGCATTTT. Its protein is CASSGDSYQPQHF.

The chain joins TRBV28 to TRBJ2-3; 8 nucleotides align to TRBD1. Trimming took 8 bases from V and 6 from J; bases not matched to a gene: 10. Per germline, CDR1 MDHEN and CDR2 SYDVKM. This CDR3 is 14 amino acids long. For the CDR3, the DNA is TGTGCCAGCCGGGACAGGCCCTCGCATGATACGCAGTATTTT. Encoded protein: CASRDRPSHDTQYF.

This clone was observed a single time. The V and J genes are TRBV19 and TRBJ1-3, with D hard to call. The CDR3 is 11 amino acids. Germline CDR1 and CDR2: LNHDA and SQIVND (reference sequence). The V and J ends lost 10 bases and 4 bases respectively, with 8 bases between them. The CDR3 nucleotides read TGTGCCACCTGCCGAGGAAACACCATATATTTT. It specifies CATCRGNTIYF.

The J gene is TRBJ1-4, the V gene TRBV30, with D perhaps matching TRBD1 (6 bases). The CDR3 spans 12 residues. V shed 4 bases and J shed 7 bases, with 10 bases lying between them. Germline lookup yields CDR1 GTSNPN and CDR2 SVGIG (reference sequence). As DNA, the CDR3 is TGTGCCTGGACCGGACAGACTGAAAAACTGTTTTTT. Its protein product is CAWTGQTEKLFF. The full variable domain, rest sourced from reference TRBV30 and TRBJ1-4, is SQTIHQWPATLVQPVGSPLSLECTVEGTSNPNLYWYRQAAGRGLQLLFYSVGIGQISSEVPQNLSASRPQDRQFILSSKKLLLSDSGFYLCAWTGQTEKLFFGSGTQLSVL.

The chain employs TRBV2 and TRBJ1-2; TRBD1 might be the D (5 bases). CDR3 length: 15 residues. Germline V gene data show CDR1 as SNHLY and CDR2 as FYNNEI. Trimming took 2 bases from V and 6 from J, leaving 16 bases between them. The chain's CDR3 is CASSEPQLSTDGYTF. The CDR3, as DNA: TGTGCCAGCAGTGAACCCCAACTTTCGACAGATGGCTACACCTTC. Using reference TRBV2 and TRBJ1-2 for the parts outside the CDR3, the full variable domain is EPEVTQTPSHQVTQMGQEVILRCVPISNHLYFYWYRQILGQKVEFLVSFYNNEISEKSEIFDDQFSVERPDGSNFTLKIRSTKLEDSAMYFCASSEPQLSTDGYTFGSGTRLTVV.

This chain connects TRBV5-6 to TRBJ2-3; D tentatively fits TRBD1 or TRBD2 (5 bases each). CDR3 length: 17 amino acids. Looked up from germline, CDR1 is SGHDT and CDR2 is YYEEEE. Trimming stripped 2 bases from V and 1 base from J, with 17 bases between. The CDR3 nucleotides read TGTGCCAGCAGCTTTCGGCCACTAGGGGCGGGCACAGATACGCAGTATTTT. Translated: CASSFRPLGAGTDTQYF.

This CDR3 is CAISESVMAFF. The CDR3 nucleotides are TGTGCCATCAGTGAGTCGGTTATGGCTTTCTTT. The chain recombines TRBV10-3 with TRBJ1-1, with D uncertain. Germline CDR1 ENHRY, CDR2 SYGVKD. This CDR3 has 11 amino acids. V lost 0 bases, J lost 11 bases, and 7 bases lay in between.

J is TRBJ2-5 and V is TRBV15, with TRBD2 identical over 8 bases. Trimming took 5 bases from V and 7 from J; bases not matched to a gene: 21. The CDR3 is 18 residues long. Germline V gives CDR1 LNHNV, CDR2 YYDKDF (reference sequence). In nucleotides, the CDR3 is TGTGCCACCAGCCCTGAGGCCGGCGGGGGGCCGCCCGGTGGGACCCAGTACTTC. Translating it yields CATSPEAGGGPPGGTQYF.

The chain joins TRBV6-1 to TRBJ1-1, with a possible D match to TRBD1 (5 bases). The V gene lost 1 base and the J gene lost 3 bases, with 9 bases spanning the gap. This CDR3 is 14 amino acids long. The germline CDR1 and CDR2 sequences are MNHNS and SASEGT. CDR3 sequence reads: CASSEDSGYTEAFF. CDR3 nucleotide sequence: TGTGCCAGCAGTGAAGACTCAGGGTACACTGAAGCTTTCTTT.

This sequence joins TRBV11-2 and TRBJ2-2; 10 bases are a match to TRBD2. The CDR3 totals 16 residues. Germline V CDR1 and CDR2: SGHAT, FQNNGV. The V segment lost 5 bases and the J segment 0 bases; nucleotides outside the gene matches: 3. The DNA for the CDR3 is TGTGCCAGCAGCGACCTAGCGGGGGCGAACACCGGGGAGCTGTTTTTT. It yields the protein CASSDLAGANTGELFF. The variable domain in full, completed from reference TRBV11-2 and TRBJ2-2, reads EAGVAQSPRYKIIEKRQSVAFWCNPISGHATLYWYQQILGQGPKLLIQFQNNGVVDDSQLPKDRFSAERLKGVDSTLKIQPAKLEDSAVYLCASSDLAGANTGELFFGEGSRLTVL.

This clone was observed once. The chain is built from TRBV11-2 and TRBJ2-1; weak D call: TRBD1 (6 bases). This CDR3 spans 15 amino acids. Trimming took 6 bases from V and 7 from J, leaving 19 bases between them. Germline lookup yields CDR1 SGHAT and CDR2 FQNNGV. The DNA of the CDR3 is TGTGCCAGCAGTTTCGGTGCTATAAGGGGGAATGAGCAGTTCTTC. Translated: CASSFGAIRGNEQFF.